This T cell receptor (beta chain) was recovered during a study of human T cells and chemical hapten exposure. Study-level background: Alopecia universalis, totalis or areata was present in patients who were mostly female.

As for time point: pre-sensitization, week 0. Described treatment: therapeutic diphenylcyclopropenone sensitization with weekly scalp DPC. MiXCR, applied by TCRdb to the RACE reads, yields one record per CDR3 protein. Of more than 300,000 distinct CDR3 sequences listed, approximately 5.8% are singletons. CDR1 and CDR2 (germline): SGHNT, YYREEE (reference sequence). V gave up 2 bases and J gave up 8 bases, with 13 bases separating them. The CDR3 extends over 13 amino acids. A few counts support this clonotype. V and J are TRBV5-4 and TRBJ1-2, with TRBD1 as a possible D gene (6 bases). The sample was whole blood, taken in connection with sensitization to the hapten diphenylcyclopropenone (DPC). This receptor was identified in a woman aged 18-30 years with alopecia areata. Some clones in this sample may be carry-over from other donors' samples. CDR3 loop: CASSLIEGGGYTF. CDR3 nucleotide sequence: TGTGCCAGCAGCTTAATTGAGGGGGGAGGCTACACCTTC.